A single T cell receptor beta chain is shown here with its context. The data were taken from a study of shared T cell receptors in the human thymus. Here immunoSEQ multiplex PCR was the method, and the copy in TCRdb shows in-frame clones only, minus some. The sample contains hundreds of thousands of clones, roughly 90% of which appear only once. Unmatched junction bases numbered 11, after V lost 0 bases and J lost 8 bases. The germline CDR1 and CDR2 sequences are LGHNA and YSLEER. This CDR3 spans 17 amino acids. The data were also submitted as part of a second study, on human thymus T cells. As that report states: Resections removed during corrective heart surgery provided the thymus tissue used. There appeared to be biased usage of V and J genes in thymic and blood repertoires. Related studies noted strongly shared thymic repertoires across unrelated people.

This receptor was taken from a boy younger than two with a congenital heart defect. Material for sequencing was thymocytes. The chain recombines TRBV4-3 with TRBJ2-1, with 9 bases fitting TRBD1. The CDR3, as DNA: TGCGCCAGCAGCCAAGATATAGGAAGGACAGGGGATGATGAGCAGTTCTTC. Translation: CASSQDIGRTGDDEQFF.